The 20 T cell receptor beta chains below come from one sample, sequenced in a study of identical twins. Using its own MiXCR run on the 5' RACE reads, TCRdb lists one record per CDR3 protein. Of approximately 500,000 distinct CDR3 sequences in the sample, 24% were seen once. Separately, the same data were catalogued under a study of T cells expressing NK-cell markers.

Sequencing was done on a sample of CD4+ T cells sorted from blood. Receptors originate from a woman aged 18 to 35 in good health.

This clonotype was picked up a small number of times. The chain joins TRBV24-1 to TRBJ2-1, with 16 bases that match TRBD2. From germline, CDR1 is KGHDR and CDR2 SFDVKD. The CDR3 has 14 amino acids. V shed 3 bases, J shed 12 bases, and the junction held 1 base outside the gene matches. The CDR3 spells CATSDGTSGRGQFF. The CDR3 DNA sequence: TGTGCCACCAGTGATGGGACTAGCGGGAGGGGGCAGTTCTTC.

This clonotype was observed a few times. The chain uses TRBV10-3 and TRBJ2-1; D is possibly TRBD2 (6 bases). The ends were cut back, 4 bases at V and 6 bases at J, with 16 bases in the middle. This CDR3 has 15 residues. CDR1 is ENHRY, CDR2 SYGVKD, per germline. In DNA form, the CDR3 reads TGTGCCATCAGTGCCCTCAGCGGAGCGGGCAATGAGCAGTTCTTC. Translation gives CAISALSGAGNEQFF.

This chain connects TRBV20-1 to TRBJ2-7; 7 bases are shared with TRBD1. This CDR3 is 14 amino acids long. Germline CDR1 and CDR2: DFQATT and SNEGSKA (reference sequence). V gave up 3 bases and J gave up 4 bases; unmatched junction bases: 9. DNA of the CDR3: TGCAGTGCTAGTTCTAAGGGGGCGGGTTACGAGCAGTACTTC. Residues: CSASSKGAGYEQYF.

The chain has TRBV7-2 and TRBJ2-1, with 11 bases aligning to TRBD2. The germline V gene has CDR1 SGHTA and CDR2 FQGNSA. J was trimmed by 2 bases and V by 0 bases; bases with no gene match: 12. This CDR3 region has 20 residues. CDR3 in amino acids: CASSLAAGLADQYPYNEQFF. CDR3 in DNA: TGTGCCAGCAGCTTAGCGGCGGGACTAGCGGACCAATACCCCTACAATGAGCAGTTCTTC.

The chain links TRBV11-2 to TRBJ2-4; D is uncertain. Trimming cost V 1 base and J 12 bases, with 13 bases left between them. This CDR3 has 13 residues. Germline V gene data show CDR1 as SGHAT and CDR2 as FQNNGV. CDR3 coding DNA: TGTGCCAGCAGCTTAGCGACCGAAGGCCCTCAGTACTTC. It encodes CASSLATEGPQYF.

This sequence joins TRBV20-1 and TRBJ1-2, with 7 bases matching TRBD1. The CDR3 loop spans 12 amino acids. V lost 7 bases and J lost 2; bases outside the gene matches: 4. CDR1 is DFQATT, CDR2 SNEGSKA, per germline (reference sequence). This chain's CDR3 is CSGTGLNYGYTF. The CDR3 nucleotides are TGCAGTGGGACAGGCCTGAACTATGGCTACACCTTC.

V and J are TRBV6-2 or TRBV6-3 and TRBJ2-3, with a tentative D call TRBD2 (6 bases). The CDR3 extends over 14 amino acids. CDR1 is MNHEY, CDR2 SVGEGT, per germline. V lost 4 bases, J lost 4 bases, and 12 bases lay in between. CDR3 loop: CASSLGLSPDTQYF. For the CDR3, the DNA is TGTGCCAGCAGTTTGGGACTCAGCCCAGATACGCAGTATTTT.

V gene TRBV12-3 or TRBV12-4 combines with J gene TRBJ1-2, with D possibly being TRBD1 (5 bases). The V end lost 3 bases, the J end lost 8 bases, and 16 bases lay between the germline ends. The CDR3 extends over 14 amino acids. The CDR3 region is CASSFLGTDAGYTF. The CDR3 nucleotides are TGTGCCAGCAGTTTCCTCGGGACGGATGCCGGCTACACCTTC.

This chain joins TRBV7-8 and TRBJ1-1; 7 bases fit TRBD1. J lost 7 bases, V lost 5 bases, and 16 bases had no gene match. Per germline, CDR1 SGHVS and CDR2 FQNEAQ. The CDR3 spans 16 residues. The CDR3 loop is CASSQYLGGGQLEAFF. The CDR3 coding sequence is TGTGCCAGCAGCCAATATCTCGGTGGGGGACAGCTTGAAGCTTTCTTT.

This clonotype was observed a few times. The rearrangement links TRBV3-1 to TRBJ1-3; no reliable D call. Per the germline V gene, CDR1 is LGHDT and CDR2 is YNNKEL (reference sequence). V was trimmed by 4 bases and J by 2 bases, leaving 9 bases between them. This CDR3 contains 14 residues. The CDR3 spells CASSPEVAGNTIYF. The CDR3 DNA follows: TGTGCCAGCAGCCCGGAGGTTGCTGGAAACACCATATATTTT.

The chain links TRBV15 to TRBJ2-7; TRBD2 is a possible D gene (5 bases). V was cut by 5 bases and J by 4 bases, with 9 bases left in between. The CDR3 spans 12 residues. CDR1 and CDR2 (germline): LNHNV, YYDKDF (reference sequence). This chain's CDR3 is CATSSGYYEQYF. DNA for the CDR3: TGTGCCACCAGCTCGGGGTATTACGAGCAGTACTTC.

The chain is built from TRBV29-1 and TRBJ2-3; D is perhaps TRBD1 (5 bases). Trimming shortened V by 4 bases and J by 4 bases, and 18 bases separated the two germline ends. CDR3 length equals 15 residues. CDR1 is SQVTM and CDR2 is ANQGSEA in the germline V gene. The CDR3 loop reads CSVGGGRDGADTQYF. The CDR3 DNA reads as TGCAGCGTTGGGGGCGGCAGGGATGGGGCAGATACGCAGTATTTT.

The CDR3 loop reads CASRSPGRNTEAFF. The DNA of the CDR3 is TGCGCCAGCCGCTCTCCCGGCAGGAACACTGAAGCTTTCTTT. This rearrangement joins TRBV5-1 to TRBJ1-1; no definite D call. Germline V gene sequence: CDR1 SGHRS, CDR2 YFSETQ. The CDR3 is 14 residues long. Trimming removed 7 bases from V and 1 base from J, with 14 bases in between.

This clonotype was picked up a small number of times. The chain carries TRBV14 and TRBJ2-3; the D is unclear. Germline lookup yields CDR1 SGHDN and CDR2 FVKESK. This CDR3 has 15 residues. V lost 1 base and J lost 3, with 11 bases in between. The CDR3 bases are TGTGCCAGCAGCCAAGGGGGAATAAGAACAGATACGCAGTATTTT. It is translated as CASSQGGIRTDTQYF.

The chain carries TRBV12-3 or TRBV12-4 and TRBJ2-4; D gene uncertain. The CDR3 has 11 amino acids. V lost 2 bases and J lost 11, with 7 bases in between. CDR3 nucleotide sequence: TGTGCCAGCAGTTTAAGGTCCCTTCAGTACTTC. Translation: CASSLRSLQYF.

The V call is TRBV6-5, the J call TRBJ2-5; a weak D match, TRBD2 (5 bases). The germline V gene has CDR1 MNHEY and CDR2 SVGAGI. The CDR3 is made up of 18 amino acids. V lost 0 bases and J lost 5, with 22 bases in between. The CDR3 sequence: CASSYSNPRWGVQETQYF. CDR3 nucleotides: TGTGCCAGCAGTTACTCGAATCCCCGGTGGGGAGTGCAGGAGACCCAGTACTTC.

A few counts support this clonotype. This chain uses TRBV12-3 or TRBV12-4 with TRBJ1-2; 9 bases are a match to TRBD1. Trimming took 6 bases from V and 7 from J; bases not matched to a gene: 3. CDR3 length: 12 residues. CDR3 region: CASRDRGRGYTF. As DNA, the CDR3 is TGTGCCAGCAGGGACAGGGGACGTGGCTACACCTTC.

This clonotype was counted between two and nine times. The gene calls are TRBV20-1 and TRBJ2-3, with D tentatively TRBD2 (6 bases). The ends were cut back, 3 bases at V and 2 bases at J, with 15 bases in the middle. Germline V gives CDR1 DFQATT, CDR2 SNEGSKA (reference sequence). CDR3 size: 15 residues. The CDR3 spells CSASRGGTITDTQYF. CDR3 in DNA: TGCAGTGCTAGTAGGGGCGGGACGATCACAGATACGCAGTATTTT.

This clonotype occurred a few times. The chain employs TRBV2 and TRBJ2-7, with D perhaps being TRBD1 or TRBD2 (6 bases each). Trimming removed 1 base from V and 3 bases from J, with 10 bases in between. This CDR3 contains 14 residues. Germline CDR1 and CDR2: SNHLY and FYNNEI. CDR3 sequence reads: CASSEGGTLYEQYF. In nucleotides, the CDR3 is TGTGCCAGCAGTGAAGGCGGGACACTCTACGAGCAGTACTTC.

The chain employs TRBV29-1 and TRBJ1-1, with D possibly TRBD1 on 5 matching bases. This CDR3 spans 14 amino acids. Germline V gives CDR1 SQVTM, CDR2 ANQGSEA. V lost 0 bases and J 11 bases, leaving 19 bases between the germline ends. The CDR3 DNA is TGCAGCGTTGAAGATTGGGGCCAGGGAGGAGTGGCTTTCTTT. It is translated as CSVEDWGQGGVAFF.